This T cell receptor (beta chain) is from a study of shared clonotypes between healthy human individuals. Study findings and constraints: Clonotype sharing across donors was expected to vary with sequencing depth.

The protocol was immunoSEQ multiplex PCR, while the TCRdb copy is restricted to in-frame clones and leaves out a portion. The sample comprises over a million clones, 95% to 99% of which are singletons, and approximately 0.45% rests with the top ten. This clone has a single count. Its specificity is not known. After removal of 4 bases from V and 7 bases from J, the junction contained 7 bases not matched to a gene. Looked up from germline, CDR1 is SGHNT and CDR2 is YYREEE (reference sequence). The CDR3 is 15 amino acids. The specimen sequenced was naive CD4+ T cells sorted from blood. Noted subset: CD45RA+ positively selected. The chain is built from TRBV5-4 and TRBJ2-1, with 11 bases matching TRBD2. The TCR comes from a young man in good health. In nucleotides, the CDR3 is TGTGCCAGCAGCGTACCCGGGACTAGCGGAAATGAGCAGTTCTTC. This sequence encodes CASSVPGTSGNEQFF. Filled out from reference TRBV5-4 and TRBJ2-1, the complete variable domain reads ETGVTQSPTHLIKTRGQQVTLRCSSQSGHNTVSWYQQALGQGPQFIFQYYREEENGRGNFPPRFSGLQFPNYSSELNVNALELDDSALYLCASSVPGTSGNEQFFGPGTRLTVL.